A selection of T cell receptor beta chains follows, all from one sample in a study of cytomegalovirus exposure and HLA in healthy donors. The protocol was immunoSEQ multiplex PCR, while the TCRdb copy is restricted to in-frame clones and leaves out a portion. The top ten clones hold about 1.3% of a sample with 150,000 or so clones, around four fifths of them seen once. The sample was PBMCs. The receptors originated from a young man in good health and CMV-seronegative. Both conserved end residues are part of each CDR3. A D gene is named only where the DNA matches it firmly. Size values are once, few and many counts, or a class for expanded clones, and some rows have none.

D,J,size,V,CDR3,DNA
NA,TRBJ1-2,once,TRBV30,CALEVLGGYTF,TGTGCCCTGGAGGTTTTAGGTGGCTACACCTTC
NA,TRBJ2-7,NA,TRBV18,CASSPPPAGYYEQYF,TGTGCCAGCTCACCACCCCCAGCAGGATACTACGAGCAGTACTTC
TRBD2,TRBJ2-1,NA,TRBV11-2,CASSPGLAGYEQFF,TGTGCCAGCAGCCCAGGACTAGCGGGGTATGAGCAGTTCTTC
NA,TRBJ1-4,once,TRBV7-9,CASSLTGGATNEKLFF,TGTGCCAGCAGCCTTACAGGAGGGGCAACTAATGAAAAACTGTTTTTT
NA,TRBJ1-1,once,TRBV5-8,CASRQLRVTEAFF,TGTGCCAGCAGACAACTCAGGGTCACTGAAGCCTTCTTT
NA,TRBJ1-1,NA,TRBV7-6,CASSLGGAEAFF,TGTGCCAGCAGCTTAGGTGGGGCGGAAGCTTTCTTT
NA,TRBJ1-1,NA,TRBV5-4,CASSFADRNTEAFF,TGTGCCAGCAGCTTCGCAGACAGGAACACTGAAGCTTTCTTT
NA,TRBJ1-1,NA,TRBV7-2,CASSGRSQGLPEAFF,TGTGCCAGCAGCGGTCGTTCACAGGGCCTTCCTGAGGCTTTCTTT
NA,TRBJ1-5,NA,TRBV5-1,CASSPTGQPQHF,TGCGCCAGCAGCCCCACAGGACAGCCCCAGCATTTT
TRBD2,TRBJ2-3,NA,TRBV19,CASSPLAGQDTQYF,TGTGCCAGTAGCCCTCTAGCGGGGCAAGATACGCAGTATTTT
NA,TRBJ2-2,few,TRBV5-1,CASSFPGYTGELFF,TGCGCCAGCAGCTTTCCAGGGTACACCGGGGAGCTGTTTTTT
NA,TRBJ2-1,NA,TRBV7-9,CASSLDVSVNEQFF,TGTGCCAGCAGCTTAGATGTTAGCGTAAATGAGCAGTTCTTC
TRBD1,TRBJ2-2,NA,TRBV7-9,CASSLTRGDSLNTGELFF,TGTGCCAGCAGCCTTACCCGTGGGGACAGTCTGAACACCGGGGAGCTGTTTTTT
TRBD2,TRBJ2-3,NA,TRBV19,CASSRGLAGGQTDTQYF,TGTGCCAGTAGTAGGGGACTAGCGGGGGGGCAGACAGATACGCAGTATTTT
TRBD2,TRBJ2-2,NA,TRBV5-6,CASSLRLAGSYGELFF,TGTGCCAGCAGCTTGCGTCTAGCGGGGAGCTACGGGGAGCTGTTTTTT
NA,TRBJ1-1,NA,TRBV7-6,CASSPGAEAFF,TGTGCCAGCAGCCCCGGAGCTGAAGCTTTCTTT
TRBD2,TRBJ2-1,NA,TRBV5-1,CASGVAGGSYNEQFF,TGCGCCAGCGGGGTAGCGGGGGGCTCCTACAATGAGCAGTTCTTC
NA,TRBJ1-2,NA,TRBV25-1,CASSESGLRNYGYTF,TGTGCCAGCAGTGAATCAGGGCTTCGTAACTATGGCTACACCTTC
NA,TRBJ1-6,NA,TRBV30,CAWSPGQHNSPLHF,TGTGCCTGGAGTCCCGGACAGCACAATTCACCCCTCCACTTT
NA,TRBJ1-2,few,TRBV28,CASSFGRASGYTF,TGTGCCAGCAGTTTTGGCAGGGCGTCTGGCTACACCTTC
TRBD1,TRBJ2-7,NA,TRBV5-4,CASSWGGGTGAYEQYF,TGTGCCAGCAGCTGGGGGGGCGGGACAGGGGCCTACGAGCAGTACTTC
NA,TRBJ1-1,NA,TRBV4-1,CASSQGSGAFF,TGCGCCAGCAGCCAGGGGAGTGGAGCTTTCTTT
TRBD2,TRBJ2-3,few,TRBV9,CASSPPRAGGTDTQYF,TGTGCCAGCAGCCCCCCCCGAGCGGGGGGCACAGATACGCAGTATTTT
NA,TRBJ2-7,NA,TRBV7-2,CASSPARGGLDEQYF,TGTGCCAGCAGCCCGGCGAGGGGGGGCCTCGACGAGCAGTACTTC
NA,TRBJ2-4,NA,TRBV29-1,CSVELSLAKNIQYF,TGCAGCGTTGAGTTGTCCCTAGCCAAAAACATTCAGTACTTC
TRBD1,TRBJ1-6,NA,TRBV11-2,CASSLVLYEDRVSPLHF,TGTGCCAGCAGCTTAGTTTTGTACGAGGACAGGGTTTCACCCCTCCACTTT
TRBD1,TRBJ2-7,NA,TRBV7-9,CASSLRDREPEQYF,TGTGCCAGCAGCTTAAGGGACAGGGAACCCGAGCAGTACTTC
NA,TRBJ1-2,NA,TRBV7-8,CASSLALEIYTF,TGTGCCAGCAGCTTAGCCCTGGAGATCTACACCTTC
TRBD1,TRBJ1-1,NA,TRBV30,CAWSRDRATEAFF,TGTGCCTGGAGCCGGGACAGGGCAACTGAAGCTTTCTTT
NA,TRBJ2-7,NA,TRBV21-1,CASSSRRDTTYEQYF,TGTGCCAGCAGCTCACGCCGGGATACAACCTACGAGCAGTACTTC
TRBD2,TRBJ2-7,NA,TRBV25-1,CASSSRGVYEQYF,TGTGCCAGCAGTAGTCGGGGGGTCTACGAGCAGTACTTC
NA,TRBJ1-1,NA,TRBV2,CASKYSPGATEAFF,TGTGCCAGCAAGTATTCGCCAGGGGCCACTGAAGCTTTCTTT
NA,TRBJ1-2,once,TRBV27,CASRRTSGANYGYTF,TGTGCCAGCAGACGTACTTCAGGGGCAAACTATGGCTACACCTTC
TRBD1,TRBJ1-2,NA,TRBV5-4,CASSSGTGGLYGYTF,TGTGCCAGCAGCTCCGGGACAGGGGGACTTTATGGCTACACCTTC
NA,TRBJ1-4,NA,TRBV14,CASSQDLTGLNEKLFF,TGTGCCAGCAGCCAAGATCTGACAGGATTAAATGAAAAACTGTTTTTT
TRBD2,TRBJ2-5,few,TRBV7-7,CASSLVGTRAETQYF,TGTGCTAGCAGCTTAGTGGGGACTAGGGCGGAGACCCAGTACTTC
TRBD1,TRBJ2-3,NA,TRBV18,CASSPGQGTDTQYF,TGTGCCAGCTCACCAGGACAGGGCACAGATACGCAGTATTTT
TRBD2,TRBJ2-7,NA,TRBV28,CASRQRGGSGYYEQYF,TGTGCCAGCAGACAGCGGGGGGGGTCAGGATACTACGAGCAGTACTTC
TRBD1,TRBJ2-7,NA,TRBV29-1,CSAKGQGAYEQYF,TGCAGCGCGAAGGGACAGGGGGCCTACGAGCAGTACTTC
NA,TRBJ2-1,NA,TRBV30,CAWSRGGSFYNEQFF,TGTGCCTGGAGCCGTGGGGGGTCCTTCTACAATGAGCAGTTCTTC
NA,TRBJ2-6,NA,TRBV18,CASSQPGSSGANVLTF,TGTGCCAGCTCACAACCGGGCAGCTCTGGGGCCAACGTCCTGACTTTC
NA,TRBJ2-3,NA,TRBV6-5,CASSYTGKSTDTQYF,TGTGCCAGCAGTTACACGGGAAAGAGCACAGATACGCAGTATTTT
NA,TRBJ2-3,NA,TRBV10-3,CAITPTRSAGTDTQYF,TGTGCCATCACCCCCACGCGCTCAGCGGGCACAGATACGCAGTATTTT
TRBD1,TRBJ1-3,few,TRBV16,CASSPTGVGNTIYF,TGTGCCAGCAGCCCGACAGGGGTTGGAAACACCATATATTTT
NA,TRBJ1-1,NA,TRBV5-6,CASSVLQGLNTEAFF,TGTGCCAGCAGCGTCCTACAGGGTTTGAACACTGAAGCTTTCTTT
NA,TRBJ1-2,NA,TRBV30,CAWSVLQGRGGYTF,TGTGCCTGGAGTGTACTACAGGGACGTGGTGGCTACACCTTC
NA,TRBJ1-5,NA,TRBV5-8,CASSLATGGPVGNQPQHF,TGTGCCAGCAGCTTGGCCACGGGGGGACCGGTTGGCAATCAGCCCCAGCATTTT
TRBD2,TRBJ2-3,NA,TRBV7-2,CASSAGLAGGADTQYF,TGTGCCAGCAGCGCTGGACTAGCGGGAGGTGCAGATACGCAGTATTTT
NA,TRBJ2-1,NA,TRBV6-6,CASSYSLQSNEQFF,TGTGCCAGCAGTTACTCGCTACAGTCCAATGAGCAGTTCTTC
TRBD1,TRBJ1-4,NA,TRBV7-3,CASSRRGKQGSATNEKLFF,TGTGCCAGCAGCCGAAGGGGAAAACAGGGGTCGGCAACTAATGAAAAACTGTTTTTT
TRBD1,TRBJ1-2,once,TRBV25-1,CASSEAGGANYGYTF,TGTGCCAGCAGTGAGGCAGGGGGCGCCAACTATGGCTACACCTTC
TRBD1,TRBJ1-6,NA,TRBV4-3,CASSHRDRDDNSPLHF,TGCGCCAGCAGCCACCGGGACAGAGATGATAATTCACCCCTCCACTTT
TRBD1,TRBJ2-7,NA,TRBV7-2,CASSRDRGSYEQYF,TGTGCCAGCAGCCGGGACAGGGGGTCCTACGAGCAGTACTTC